Below, 26 T cell receptor beta chains from the same sample are listed, as sequenced in a study of T cell changes during pregnancy in multiple sclerosis. Measured with immunoSEQ multiplex PCR; TCRdb has only the in-frame clones, and not every one. Of about 100,000 clones listed, less than 95% were seen once; the top ten hold less than 0.9%. The source material was peripheral blood, sampled in the third trimester of pregnancy. The receptors were sampled from a female donor in good health, enrolled as a control in a pregnancy study.

The genes are TRBV4-3 and TRBJ1-1, with TRBD1 identical over 8 bases. The germline V gene has CDR1 LGHNA and CDR2 YSLEER. V shed 0 bases and J 6 bases; nucleotides not matched to a gene: 9. The CDR3 contains 16 residues. This CDR3 is CASSQDTDRVGAEAFF. The CDR3 region has the DNA TGCGCCAGCAGCCAAGATACGGACAGGGTAGGGGCTGAAGCTTTCTTT.

This clone has more than one count but fewer than ten. The CDR3: CAWSGMTGGFEAFF. As DNA, the CDR3 is TGTGCCTGGAGTGGGATGACAGGGGGTTTTGAAGCTTTCTTT. The chain recombines TRBV30 with TRBJ1-1, with TRBD1 matching 9 bases. Germline CDR1 reads GTSNPN; CDR2 reads SVGIG (reference sequence). This CDR3 spans 14 amino acids. V lost 1 base, J lost 7 bases, and 7 bases stayed unmatched. Together with reference TRBV30 and TRBJ1-1, the CDR3 gives the full variable domain: SQTIHQWPATLVQPVGSPLSLECTVEGTSNPNLYWYRQAAGRGLQLLFYSVGIGQISSEVPQNLSASRPQDRQFILSSKKLLLSDSGFYLCAWSGMTGGFEAFFGQGTRLTVV.

This clone was picked up one time. V gene TRBV5-1 combines with J gene TRBJ1-1, with 8 bases lining up with TRBD1. The CDR3 is 13 residues long. Germline lookup yields CDR1 SGHRS and CDR2 YFSETQ. The junction had 0 bases not matched to a gene; V was cut back by 4 bases and J by 1 base. CDR3 sequence: CASSGQGNTEAFF. CDR3 nucleotide sequence: TGCGCCAGCAGCGGACAGGGGAACACTGAAGCTTTCTTT.

The V gene is TRBV7-2, the J gene TRBJ2-7, with a weak D call TRBD2 (5 bases). The CDR3 covers 14 residues. Per the germline V gene, CDR1 is SGHTA and CDR2 is FQGNSA. With 1 base removed from V and 6 bases from J, the gap between germline ends came to 13 bases. The CDR3 DNA sequence: TGTGCCAGCAGCTTAGTATCCGGGGTCGGCGAGCAGTACTTC. Translated, it gives CASSLVSGVGEQYF.

The rearrangement joins TRBV30 to TRBJ1-6, with D tentatively TRBD1 (5 bases). The V and J ends lost 3 bases and 14 bases respectively, with 17 bases between them. In germline, CDR1 is GTSNPN, CDR2 SVGIG (reference sequence). The CDR3 length is 13 residues. CDR3 region: CAWRDTSVGALHF. In DNA, the CDR3 is TGTGCCTGGAGGGACACCTCAGTTGGGGCCCTCCACTTT.

The V gene is TRBV13, the J gene TRBJ2-7; 7 bases are shared with TRBD1. This CDR3 is built from 17 residues. The germline gives CDR1 PRHDT, CDR2 FYEKMQ (reference sequence). J lost 0 bases, V lost 0 bases, and 8 bases had no gene match. CDR3 in amino acids: CASSLGLPGQNSYEQYF. The CDR3 nucleotides are TGTGCCAGCAGCTTAGGTCTCCCGGGACAGAACTCCTACGAGCAGTACTTC.

The J gene is TRBJ2-7, the V gene TRBV6-6; 7 bases agree with TRBD1. The CDR3 covers 13 residues. Per germline, CDR1 MNHNY and CDR2 SVGAGI (reference sequence). Trimming removed 4 bases from V and 7 bases from J; junction bases left unmatched: 7. The CDR3 DNA is TGTGCCAGCAGTTTTTCGACAGGGCGGGAGCAGTACTTC. Translation: CASSFSTGREQYF.

CDR3 loop: CASSFSVGDISYEQYF. CDR3 nucleotide sequence: TGTGCCAGCTCGTTTTCTGTCGGGGATATCTCCTACGAGCAGTACTTC. The genes are TRBV7-8 and TRBJ2-7, with TRBD2 as a possible D gene (5 bases). V lost 8 bases and J 0 bases, leaving 20 bases between the germline ends. Germline CDR1 reads SGHVS; CDR2 reads FQNEAQ. There are 16 residues in the CDR3.

This clone came up a few times. CDR3 sequence: CASSAFQGRGNSPLHF. CDR3 DNA: TGTGCCAGCAGCGCCTTTCAGGGGCGCGGGAATTCACCCCTCCACTTT. The chain links TRBV6-4 to TRBJ1-6, with a tentative D call TRBD1 (6 bases). The V and J ends lost 6 bases and 7 bases respectively, with 19 bases between them. CDR3 length equals 16 residues. Per the germline V gene, CDR1 is MRHNA and CDR2 is SNTAGT.

The genes are TRBV10-3 and TRBJ1-2, with 8 bases fitting TRBD1. The CDR3 extends over 15 amino acids. Trimming removed 4 bases from V and 5 bases from J; junction bases left unmatched: 9. In germline, CDR1 is ENHRY, CDR2 SYGVKD. CDR3 region: CAISAGQGLGYGYTF. In DNA form, the CDR3 reads TGTGCCATCAGTGCTGGACAGGGCCTGGGGTATGGCTACACCTTC.

V usage is TRBV5-4 and J usage is TRBJ1-1; a possible D gene is TRBD1 (6 bases). Trimming cost V 0 bases and J 4 bases, with 16 bases left between them. The CDR3 totals 16 residues. Germline V gives CDR1 SGHNT, CDR2 YYREEE (reference sequence). The CDR3 loop is CASSLVPGAQGTEAFF. In DNA form, the CDR3 reads TGTGCCAGCAGCTTGGTACCAGGGGCGCAGGGCACTGAAGCTTTCTTT.

This chain links TRBV9 with TRBJ2-1; possible D gene TRBD2, 6 bases. Between the trimmed V and J ends, which lost 4 bases and 4 bases, there was a span of 15 bases. The CDR3 runs 15 residues. The V gene's germline CDR1 is SGDLS and CDR2 YYNGEE. CDR3 region: CASSFGGALYNEQFF. CDR3 coding DNA: TGTGCCAGCAGCTTCGGCGGGGCCCTATACAATGAGCAGTTCTTC.

This chain uses TRBV15 with TRBJ1-5; D call uncertain. The germline gives CDR1 LNHNV, CDR2 YYDKDF (reference sequence). V was trimmed by 6 bases and J by 4 bases, leaving 7 bases between them. CDR3 length equals 12 residues. CDR3 coding DNA: TGTGCCACCAGTGTCCCGAATCAGCCCCAGCATTTT. It translates to CATSVPNQPQHF.

This chain links TRBV6-5 with TRBJ1-1; weak D call: TRBD1 (5 bases). Germline V gene data show CDR1 as MNHEY and CDR2 as SVGAGI. Trimming shortened V by 2 bases and J by 6 bases, and 13 bases separated the two germline ends. The CDR3 consists of 14 residues. The CDR3 region is CASSYTGLGPEAFF. The CDR3, as DNA: TGTGCCAGCAGTTACACAGGTTTAGGACCTGAAGCTTTCTTT.

The gene calls are TRBV25-1 and TRBJ2-7; D is undetermined. Trimming removed 1 base from V and 9 bases from J, with 10 bases in between. The CDR3 totals 12 residues. The germline gives CDR1 MGHDK, CDR2 SYGVNS. CDR3 protein: CASSEFGVGQYF. DNA for the CDR3: TGTGCCAGCAGTGAATTTGGAGTAGGGCAGTACTTC.

The V and J genes are TRBV19 and TRBJ1-4; D is ambiguous. CDR3 length equals 13 residues. V shed 6 bases and J shed 3 bases, with 8 bases lying between them. Per germline, CDR1 LNHDA and CDR2 SQIVND (reference sequence). This chain's CDR3 is CASRDNANEKLFF. CDR3 coding DNA: TGTGCCAGTAGAGACAATGCTAATGAAAAACTGTTTTTT.

The CDR3 spells CASSYADGKDTQYF. In nucleotides, the CDR3 is TGTGCCAGCAGTTACGCGGACGGGAAAGATACGCAGTATTTT. The V gene is TRBV6-5, the J gene TRBJ2-3; D is possibly TRBD2 (5 bases). This CDR3 region has 14 residues. The ends were cut back, 2 bases at V and 5 bases at J, with 11 bases in the middle. The germline gives CDR1 MNHEY, CDR2 SVGAGI.

The chain uses TRBV11-1 and TRBJ1-2; the match to TRBD1 covers 7 bases. The CDR3 is 14 amino acids. V lost 5 bases, J lost 5 bases, and 8 bases stayed unmatched. The germline V gene has CDR1 SGHAT and CDR2 FQDESV (reference sequence). The CDR3 is CASSISTGSYGYTF. CDR3 nucleotide sequence: TGTGCCAGCAGCATTTCGACAGGGTCGTATGGCTACACCTTC.

The chain has TRBV2 and TRBJ1-1, with D uncertain. Trimming took 8 bases from V and 6 from J, leaving 13 bases between them. The germline V gene has CDR1 SNHLY and CDR2 FYNNEI. This CDR3 spans 12 amino acids. The CDR3 bases are TGTGCCAGCGGTATTACAGAATCTGAAGCTTTCTTT. Amino acids: CASGITESEAFF.

The V call is TRBV27, the J call TRBJ1-1; D is unclear. This CDR3 is built from 14 residues. V gave up 3 bases and J gave up 11 bases, with 19 bases separating them. Germline-derived CDR1 and CDR2 are MNHEY and SMNVEV (reference sequence). CDR3 sequence reads: CASSLRYLYPEAFF. CDR3 coding DNA: TGTGCCAGCAGTTTGCGCTACCTTTACCCCGAGGCTTTCTTT.

This clone was counted a single time. The chain recombines TRBV5-6 with TRBJ2-3; 10 bases agree with TRBD2. The CDR3 length is 17 residues. Germline trimming cut 0 bases from V and 0 bases from J; bases unmatched to any gene: 4. From germline, CDR1 is SGHDT and CDR2 YYEEEE. CDR3 loop: CASSLALAGASTDTQYF. The CDR3 DNA sequence: TGTGCCAGCAGCTTGGCCCTAGCGGGGGCTAGCACAGATACGCAGTATTTT.

This chain connects TRBV15 to TRBJ2-5; TRBD1 is a possible D gene (6 bases). Trimming left V 5 bases short and J 7 bases short, with 20 bases between. The CDR3 is 15 amino acids. Germline-derived CDR1 and CDR2 are LNHNV and YYDKDF (reference sequence). The CDR3 DNA sequence: TGTGCCACCAGCTTTGACCCCGGACAGCTAGGGACCCAGTACTTC. Amino acids: CATSFDPGQLGTQYF. Looking up the rest from reference TRBV15 and TRBJ2-5 gives the full variable domain: DAMVIQNPRYQVTQFGKPVTLSCSQTLNHNVMYWYQQKSSQAPKLLFHYYDKDFNNEADTPDNFQSRRPNTSFCFLDIRSPGLGDTAMYLCATSFDPGQLGTQYFGPGTRLLVL.

The rearrangement links TRBV5-6 to TRBJ1-3, with D perhaps matching TRBD1 (6 bases). This CDR3 has 15 amino acids. V was shortened by 5 bases and J by 4 bases, with 16 bases between the two germline ends. CDR1 is SGHDT and CDR2 is YYEEEE in the germline V gene. The CDR3 loop reads CASSLLQGSGNTIYF. In nucleotides, the CDR3 is TGTGCCAGCAGTCTCTTACAGGGCTCCGGAAACACCATATATTTT.

The DNA of the CDR3 is TGTGCCAGCAGCGTAGGGCCTCGTTATAACCCCGGGACAGTGAACACTGAAGCTTTCTTT. Amino acids: CASSVGPRYNPGTVNTEAFF. V and J are TRBV9 and TRBJ1-1; 7 bases line up with TRBD1. This CDR3 has 20 residues. V was clipped by 0 bases and J by 0 bases; unmatched bases: 17. Germline CDR1 and CDR2: SGDLS and YYNGEE.

The V and J genes are TRBV2 and TRBJ1-1; possible D gene TRBD1, 5 bases. This CDR3 has 12 amino acids. V was trimmed by 7 bases and J by 2 bases, leaving 8 bases between them. Per the germline V gene, CDR1 is SNHLY and CDR2 is FYNNEI. The CDR3 DNA sequence: TGTGCCAGCATCAGGGATAACACTGAAGCTTTCTTT. Translation gives CASIRDNTEAFF. The whole variable domain, remainder taken from reference TRBV2 and TRBJ1-1, is EPEVTQTPSHQVTQMGQEVILRCVPISNHLYFYWYRQILGQKVEFLVSFYNNEISEKSEIFDDQFSVERPDGSNFTLKIRSTKLEDSAMYFCASIRDNTEAFFGQGTRLTVV.

The genes are TRBV5-6 and TRBJ1-1, with D tentatively TRBD1 (6 bases). Per germline, CDR1 SGHDT and CDR2 YYEEEE. This CDR3 contains 15 residues. Trimming took off 3 bases at V and 0 bases at J, with 12 bases between the two ends. The CDR3 DNA is TGTGCCAGCAGCTGGGGTGGGGGCTTGAACACTGAAGCTTTCTTT. Its translation: CASSWGGGLNTEAFF.